The 21 T cell receptor beta chains below were found in one sample sequenced in a study of cytomegalovirus exposure and HLA in healthy donors. Produced via immunoSEQ multiplex PCR; TCRdb's table is partial and in-frame only. The table records 120,000 to 150,000 clones, roughly 89% of them present only once. The sequenced sample consisted of PBMCs. The receptors stem from a woman aged 18-35 years in good health and CMV-seropositive.

V and J are TRBV7-2 and TRBJ1-2; the match to TRBD1 covers 8 bases. Trimming at V came to 5 bases and at J to 2 bases, leaving 4 bases not matched to a gene. The CDR3 has 14 residues. The germline CDR1 and CDR2 sequences are SGHTA and FQGNSA. The CDR3 region has the DNA TGTGCCAGCAGCCCGGACAGGGTAAACTATGGCTACACCTTC. The encoded protein is CASSPDRVNYGYTF.

The chain links TRBV30 to TRBJ1-1; no reliable D call. Trimming took off 0 bases at V and 8 bases at J, with 4 bases between the two ends. The CDR3 covers 10 residues. Germline assignment: CDR1 GTSNPN and CDR2 SVGIG (reference sequence). CDR3 loop: CAWSVSEAFF. The CDR3 DNA follows: TGTGCCTGGAGTGTCTCCGAAGCTTTCTTT.

This clone was found once. V is TRBV27 and J is TRBJ2-3, with a tentative D call TRBD2 (5 bases). Germline values: CDR1 MNHEY, CDR2 SMNVEV (reference sequence). The V and J ends lost 0 bases and 0 bases respectively, with 7 bases between them. The CDR3 consists of 15 residues. The CDR3 sequence is CASSLSGVSTDTQYF. In DNA form, the CDR3 reads TGTGCCAGCAGTTTATCCGGGGTCAGCACAGATACGCAGTATTTT.

The V gene is TRBV6-1, the J gene TRBJ2-1, with TRBD2 as a possible D gene (5 bases). CDR1 and CDR2 from the germline V gene are MNHNS and SASEGT. V shed 5 bases and J shed 10 bases, with 15 bases lying between them. The CDR3 has 13 amino acids. CDR3 sequence (DNA): TGTGCCAGCAGTCCCTTTTTAGCGAACGAGCAGTTCTTC. Translation: CASSPFLANEQFF.

This clone was observed a handful of times. The CDR3 DNA sequence: TGTGCCAGCAGTTTCTTCAGAACTAATGAAAAACTGTTTTTT. It yields the protein CASSFFRTNEKLFF. The chain employs TRBV28 and TRBJ1-4; no firm D call. CDR3 length: 14 amino acids. The germline CDR1 and CDR2 sequences are MDHEN and SYDVKM. With 3 bases removed from V and 1 base from J, the gap between germline ends came to 6 bases.

This chain joins TRBV30 and TRBJ2-3; 9 positions match TRBD2. There are 13 residues in the CDR3. V dropped 5 bases and J dropped 6; count of bases not matched to a gene: 6. Germline CDR1 GTSNPN, CDR2 SVGIG (reference sequence). CDR3 sequence: CAWDSGRGDTQYF. DNA of the CDR3: TGTGCCTGGGATAGCGGGAGAGGGGATACGCAGTATTTT.

V is TRBV13 and J is TRBJ1-3; 12 bases fit TRBD1. J lost 2 bases, V lost 4 bases, and 6 bases had no gene match. This CDR3 has 17 residues. Looked up from germline, CDR1 is PRHDT and CDR2 is FYEKMQ (reference sequence). CDR3 in amino acids: CASSWGQGANPGNTIYF. For the CDR3, the DNA is TGTGCCAGCAGCTGGGGACAGGGGGCGAACCCTGGAAACACCATATATTTT.

This chain's CDR3 is CASSFLAGAGTGELFF. In nucleotides, the CDR3 is TGTGCCAGCAGCTTTTTAGCGGGAGCGGGCACCGGGGAGCTGTTTTTT. The chain carries TRBV5-4 and TRBJ2-2; 9 positions match TRBD2. The CDR3 is 16 residues long. Trimming cost V 2 bases and J 4 bases; bases outside gene matches: 6. Germline lookup yields CDR1 SGHNT and CDR2 YYREEE (reference sequence).

The CDR3 DNA reads TGTGCCAGCAGCCCCAGGACAGGGTACGAGCAGTACTTC. Its protein is CASSPRTGYEQYF. V usage is TRBV13 and J usage is TRBJ2-7; 8 nucleotides match TRBD1. The germline V gene encodes CDR1 PRHDT and CDR2 FYEKMQ (reference sequence). This CDR3 has 13 residues. V lost 5 bases and J lost 4; bases outside the gene matches: 4. Filled out from reference TRBV13 and TRBJ2-7, the complete variable domain reads AAGVIQSPRHLIKEKRETATLKCYPIPRHDTVYWYQQGPGQDPQFLISFYEKMQSDKGSIPDRFSAQQFSDYHSELNMSSLELGDSALYFCASSPRTGYEQYFGPGTRLTVT.

The chain employs TRBV2 and TRBJ2-3, with 9 bases aligning to TRBD1. Germline CDR1 and CDR2: SNHLY and FYNNEI. The CDR3 runs 15 residues. V gave up 4 bases and J gave up 2 bases; unmatched junction bases: 4. CDR3 DNA sequence: TGTGCCAGCAGTGTGGGGACAGGGTTCACAGATACGCAGTATTTT. Translated: CASSVGTGFTDTQYF.

V usage is TRBV5-1 and J usage is TRBJ2-3; 10 bases align to TRBD1. The CDR3 is 18 residues long. The V gene's germline CDR1 is SGHRS and CDR2 YFSETQ. Trimming took 4 bases from V and 4 from J; bases not matched to a gene: 15. This CDR3 is CASSPFFYPGQGADTQYF. DNA of the CDR3: TGCGCCAGCAGCCCGTTCTTCTACCCCGGACAGGGGGCAGATACGCAGTATTTT.

The V call is TRBV27, the J call TRBJ2-1; TRBD1 is a possible D gene (5 bases). The CDR3 consists of 14 residues. V was pared by 1 base and J by 5 bases, with 9 bases between. Germline V gene data show CDR1 as MNHEY and CDR2 as SMNVEV (reference sequence). The CDR3 loop reads CASSLWLGDNEQFF. CDR3 coding DNA: TGTGCCAGCAGTTTATGGTTAGGGGACAATGAGCAGTTCTTC.

This clone was detected a few times. The V gene is TRBV11-3, the J gene TRBJ2-7; D unresolved. CDR1 and CDR2 from the germline V gene are SGHNT and YENEEA. The V gene lost 5 bases and the J gene lost 0 bases, with 8 bases spanning the gap. This CDR3 contains 13 residues. This chain's CDR3 is CASSPRSSYEQYF. CDR3 nucleotide sequence: TGTGCCAGCAGCCCCCGGAGCTCCTACGAGCAGTACTTC.

Only one count was recorded for this clone. The chain uses TRBV7-9 and TRBJ1-3; perhaps TRBD1 as D (6 bases). Trimming removed 2 bases at V and 0 bases at J, with 8 bases between. Germline V CDR1 and CDR2: SEHNR, FQNEAQ (reference sequence). There are 15 residues in the CDR3. CDR3 nucleotide sequence: TGTGCCAGCAGCTTAACAGGGACCTCTGGAAACACCATATATTTT. Its translation is CASSLTGTSGNTIYF.

The chain couples TRBV7-9 to TRBJ1-2, with a possible D match to TRBD1 (6 bases). V was pared by 3 bases and J by 4 bases, with 15 bases between. Looked up from germline, CDR1 is SEHNR and CDR2 is FQNEAQ (reference sequence). The CDR3 is 15 amino acids. This CDR3 is CASSLVGGRGYGYTF. CDR3 nucleotides: TGTGCCAGCAGCTTGGTGGGGGGGCGCGGCTATGGCTACACCTTC.

This clone came up a few times. The V and J genes are TRBV11-2 and TRBJ2-7; 9 positions match TRBD2. Germline values: CDR1 SGHAT, CDR2 FQNNGV. V gave up 0 bases and J gave up 2 bases; unmatched junction bases: 5. The CDR3 is 16 amino acids. The chain's CDR3 is CASSLEIAGVTYEQYF. Here the CDR3 DNA reads TGTGCCAGCAGCTTAGAAATAGCGGGGGTTACCTACGAGCAGTACTTC.

The gene calls are TRBV7-9 and TRBJ2-7; a possible D gene is TRBD2 (7 bases). The V end lost 5 bases, the J end lost 3 bases, and 14 bases lay between the germline ends. The germline V gene has CDR1 SEHNR and CDR2 FQNEAQ (reference sequence). This CDR3 spans 14 amino acids. DNA for the CDR3: TGTGCCAGCAGCCTCCCCGGGGGGCTCTACGAGCAGTACTTC. The encoded protein is CASSLPGGLYEQYF.

This rearrangement joins TRBV11-3 to TRBJ2-1; no reliable D call. The CDR3 runs 16 residues. Germline CDR1 SGHNT, CDR2 YENEEA. V was clipped by 4 bases and J by 0 bases, with 13 bases between them. CDR3 sequence reads: CASSSRLWSSYNEQFF. CDR3 DNA sequence: TGTGCCAGCAGCTCACGACTGTGGAGCTCCTACAATGAGCAGTTCTTC.

This chain connects TRBV19 to TRBJ1-1; 9 nucleotides line up with TRBD1. CDR1 LNHDA and CDR2 SQIVND come from the germline V gene (reference sequence). The V gene end was trimmed by 1 base and the J gene end by 5 bases; junction bases not matched to a gene: 2. This CDR3 comprises 14 residues. The chain's CDR3 is CASSIADRGTEAFF. The CDR3 nucleotides are TGTGCCAGTAGTATAGCAGACAGGGGGACTGAAGCTTTCTTT.

This clone was recorded a few times. The rearrangement uses TRBV11-2 and TRBJ2-3, with TRBD2 matching over 11 bases. This CDR3 is 14 amino acids long. Per the germline V gene, CDR1 is SGHAT and CDR2 is FQNNGV. Unmatched junction bases numbered 1, after V lost 5 bases and J lost 3 bases. CDR3 sequence reads: CASSGTSGTDTQYF. CDR3 sequence (DNA): TGTGCCAGCAGCGGGACTAGCGGTACAGATACGCAGTATTTT.

The chain joins TRBV10-2 to TRBJ2-1, with 7 positions matching TRBD2. Germline CDR1 reads WSHSY; CDR2 reads SAAADI. Unmatched junction bases numbered 6, after V lost 6 bases and J lost 7 bases. The CDR3 has 13 residues. Written as DNA, the CDR3 is TGCGCCAGCAGCGGACTAGTTGGGAATGAGCAGTTCTTC. As protein: CASSGLVGNEQFF.